These T cell receptor beta chains were read from a single sample in a study of T cells in localized non-small cell lung cancer. Using immunoSEQ multiplex PCR, the repertoire was profiled, and TCRdb retains in-frame clones only, with some absent. The table has 20,000 to 30,000 clones, 88% seen once. Material: peripheral blood, obtained before any cancer treatment. Receptors were obtained from a female donor over 55 with stage II squamous cell lung carcinoma. Each CDR3 is given with its conserved first and last residue.

j_gene	v_gene	CDR3aa
TRBJ2-1	TRBV5-1	CASSLGQGENEQFF
TRBJ2-3	TRBV11-2	CASSPVAGGGTDTQYF
TRBJ1-3	TRBV13	CASSTYGQGNSGNTIYF
TRBJ2-4	TRBV5-1	CASSLADREKNIQYF
TRBJ2-6	TRBV27	CASSSNLPGQLSGANVLTF
TRBJ2-1	TRBV25-1	CASSEGGPSSYNEQFF
TRBJ1-1	TRBV7-9	CASSFEGRDEAFF
TRBJ2-5	TRBV4-2	CASSLQGDSQETQYF
TRBJ2-7	TRBV11-2	CASSLERDSSYEQYF
TRBJ1-5	TRBV28	CASSLLSPNQPQHF
TRBJ1-2	TRBV5-5	CASSLDQGNYGYTF
TRBJ1-1	TRBV29-1	CSVEQGQGIILGNTEAFF
TRBJ2-5	TRBV2	CASRVGHEETQYF
TRBJ2-4	TRBV11-2	CASSWSGGTAKNIQYF
TRBJ1-2	TRBV19	CASSVDSLVGRNYGYTF
TRBJ2-2	TRBV28	CASSSPGGTSGGGTGELFF
TRBJ1-2	TRBV27	CASSLSRVSGDYGYTF
TRBJ2-1	TRBV7-2	CASSLSGQINNEQFF
TRBJ2-1	TRBV5-4	CASSQGLAGGVGIYNEQFF
TRBJ2-3	TRBV11-2	CASSFATDTQYF
TRBJ1-2	TRBV7-2	CASSGTGLYGYTF
TRBJ2-5	TRBV9	CASSVGRRLAGEGETQYF
TRBJ1-2	TRBV2	CASKRDLEGYTF
TRBJ1-4	TRBV19	CASSMRVGNEKLFF
TRBJ1-4	TRBV5-1	CASKIQGITNEKLFF
TRBJ1-5	TRBV28	CASSLGGYNQPQHF
TRBJ2-7	TRBV5-1	CASSPYYGLAYEQYF
TRBJ1-2	TRBV18	CASSQGGDYGYTF
TRBJ1-1	TRBV5-5	CASSLYGAEAFF
TRBJ2-1	TRBV9	CASSRIPRTSGRGEQFF
TRBJ1-4	TRBV5-1	CASGEQGNNEKLFF
TRBJ1-4	TRBV6-6	CASSYSGATNEKLFF
TRBJ2-7	TRBV28	CASRSLTEQYF
TRBJ1-5	TRBV2	CASSDPPPGNQPQHF
TRBJ2-7	TRBV30	CAWSPDVYEQYF
TRBJ2-5	TRBV9	CASSAFSGLQETQYF
TRBJ2-4	TRBV28	CASSSWTGTAKNIQYF
TRBJ2-2	TRBV19	CASSLTGTGELFF
TRBJ2-6	TRBV19	CASRDRASGANVLTF
TRBJ2-7	TRBV6-5	CASSYSMLGGSYEQYF
TRBJ1-2	TRBV13	CASSLGAITGGAVGYTF
TRBJ1-3	TRBV7-9	CASSPERGSSGNTIYF
TRBJ1-1	TRBV29-1	CSVVGGITLTEAFF
TRBJ2-3	TRBV4-3	CASSPAGSTDTQYF
TRBJ1-4	TRBV29-1	CSAGGQGYEKLFF
TRBJ1-5	TRBV7-2	CASSLTGVSNQPQHF
TRBJ1-1	TRBV5-1	CASSPGPGITEAFF
TRBJ2-7	TRBV6-1	CASTVTSYYEQYF
TRBJ1-1	TRBV10-2	CASTGTPTNTEAFF
TRBJ1-1	TRBV5-1	CASSFKGKTGEAFF
TRBJ1-1	TRBV6-6	CASNSQGLNTEAFF
TRBJ2-2	TRBV18	CASSPGRDSYLNTGELFF
TRBJ2-7	TRBV6-5	CASSPTGTEQYF
TRBJ2-7	TRBV18	CASSPGGAGTYEQYF
TRBJ1-6	TRBV5-5	CASSLDRGSSPLHF